This T cell receptor beta chain was captured by sequencing in a study of blood T cell repertoires in COVID-19 (dated by TCRdb to 2019 to 2021). Background on the whole study: Collaborator samples came from the United States, Italy and Spain and covered acute and convalescent phases of COVID-19. The material from the prospective study consisted of cDNA or gDNA derived from T cells, B-cell-depleted T cells, or PBMCs. Where available, HLA class I and class II types were obtained from metadata supplied by the sample provider rather than from assay-based typing. Samples were obtained from the ongoing ImmuneRACE study (first 160 participants) and from roughly 1,300 subjects provided by 6 global collaborators. Deeply sampled blood TCRbeta repertoires from subjects exposed to, actively infected with, or recovered from COVID-19 were included in the dataset. Sample metadata almost always included a de-identified subject ID, COVID-19 status, age in years and sex. The repertoires were made available in a free public database intended to serve as a resource for research on the immune response to SARS-CoV-2. What the study reported, not specific to this receptor: The quantity of clinical and demographic metadata differed by source and by participant and was supplied without curation.

Collaborating institutions collected whole blood in K2EDTA tubes following their own protocols. Collaborator samples were shipped for TCRbeta analysis as frozen whole blood, isolated PBMCs, or DNA extracted from either sample type. The germline V gene (reference sequence) yields LGHDT for CDR1 and YNNKEL for CDR2. The trim is 2 bases for V and 5 bases for J, with a gap of 12 bases between the germline ends. Inclusive of the bounding cysteine and phenylalanine, the CDR3 is 14 residues long. The sequence is cut down to CDR3 DNA, 42 bases in frame from base 1. The immunoSEQ Assay, a bias-controlled multiplex PCR, was used to amplify TCRbeta CDR3 regions from genomic DNA. The authors' analysis ran thus. Nucleated cell counts per sample were estimated from amplification of reference gene primers within the assay. To quantify the absolute abundance of each unique TCRbeta CDR3 rearrangement, sequence reads were collapsed and filtered. For each sample, productive Simpson clonality was calculated as the square root of Simpson's diversity index across productive rearrangements. TCRdb took over this immuneACCESS table, retaining in-frame rearrangements with V and J assigned. Such tables are incomplete; in checked studies, under half of the missing clones stem from an unresolved V gene, and the remainder is unexplained. V and J calls and clone size are copied from that table; D and trimming were computed from the DNA. In this sample the table shows around 280,000 clones, around nine tenths of which occur a single time. The leading ten clones occupy over 1% of the sample.

Details on this clone: Its cognate antigen has yet to be identified. Per-base qualities were not stored, and no clone one base away is much larger.

This chain joins TRBV3-1 (or the pseudogene TRBV3-2) to TRBJ2-5; too little of a D gene remains to name it. This clonotype was obtained from a man between 65 and 80 years old with acute or convalescent COVID-19. The specimen sequenced was peripheral blood. The base sequence is TGTGCCAGCAGCCAAAGGTCTGAGGTGGAGACCCAGTACTTC. This codes for CASSQRSEVETQYF.